The 29 T cell receptor beta chains below come from one sample, sequenced in a study of T cells in Graves' hyperthyroidism and ophthalmopathy. Amplification of TCR beta CDR3 regions used RNA as the template. An initial round of RT-PCR targeting the TCR CDR3 relied on the HTBI primer set. TCRdb independently ran MiXCR on the multiplex PCR reads; one entry per CDR3 protein. Of hundreds of thousands of distinct CDR3 sequences listed, around 15% were seen once; the top ten hold over 3.5%. The sequencing input was blood. All receptors come from a woman aged 25 to 39 with Graves' hyperthyroidism.

This clonotype was counted between two and nine times. The chain combines TRBV5-1 with TRBJ2-2; no definite D call. Trimming left V 5 bases short and J 4 bases short, with 3 bases between. From germline, CDR1 is SGHRS and CDR2 YFSETQ. The CDR3 has 11 amino acids. The CDR3 is CASRITGELFF. In nucleotides, the CDR3 is TGCGCCAGCAGAATCACCGGGGAGCTGTTTTTT.

This clonotype was seen only a few times. The genes are TRBV7-2 and TRBJ2-1; D possibly uses TRBD1 or TRBD2 (5 bases each). Looked up from germline, CDR1 is SGHTA and CDR2 is FQGNSA. Trimming left V 5 bases short and J 10 bases short, with 12 bases between. This CDR3 is built from 12 residues. CDR3 bases: TGTGCCAGCAGCCCCTCGGGGCGGGAGCAGTTCTTC. It is translated as CASSPSGREQFF.

The sample holds many counts of this clonotype. The genes are TRBV6-1 and TRBJ2-7; TRBD1 is a possible D gene (5 bases). Germline loops: CDR1 MNHNS, CDR2 SASEGT. Trimming removed 7 bases at V and 3 bases at J, with 31 bases between. This CDR3 contains 19 residues. The CDR3 DNA reads TGTGCCAGCACTCAAGACGAGACAGCTCGCATTAGCCCCCTCTACGAGCAGTACTTC. Protein: CASTQDETARISPLYEQYF.

This clonotype was detected only a few times. V gene TRBV5-1 combines with J gene TRBJ2-1; 10 positions match TRBD2. The CDR3 covers 18 residues. Germline V gene sequence: CDR1 SGHRS, CDR2 YFSETQ. Germline trimming cut 1 base from V and 6 bases from J; bases unmatched to any gene: 13. CDR3 region: CASSLTVTSGSTLNEQFF. The CDR3 DNA is TGCGCCAGCAGCTTGACAGTGACTAGCGGGTCAACCCTCAATGAGCAGTTCTTC.

The sample holds many counts of this clonotype. The chain joins TRBV5-6 to TRBJ2-7, with a weak D call TRBD2 (5 bases). Germline V lookup: CDR1 SGHDT, CDR2 YYEEEE. This CDR3 contains 14 residues. V was clipped by 4 bases and J by 3 bases, with 14 bases between them. CDR3 sequence (DNA): TGTGCCAGCAGCCGGCAAAGAGGGAACTACGAGCAGTACTTC. Protein sequence: CASSRQRGNYEQYF. Full variable domain (outside the CDR3, taken from reference TRBV5-6 and TRBJ2-7): DAGVTQSPTHLIKTRGQQVTLRCSPKSGHDTVSWYQQALGQGPQFIFQYYEEEERQRGNFPDRFSGHQFPNYSSELNVNALLLGDSALYLCASSRQRGNYEQYFGPGTRLTVT.

The chain joins TRBV19 to TRBJ2-1, with D tentatively TRBD2 (6 bases). The CDR3 extends over 16 amino acids. The V end lost 3 bases, the J end lost 2 bases, and 14 bases lay between the germline ends. Germline V gene sequence: CDR1 LNHDA, CDR2 SQIVND (reference sequence). Written as DNA, the CDR3 is TGTGCCAGTAGTATCGGGAGTGGCGGAACCTACAATGAGCAGTTCTTC. This sequence encodes CASSIGSGGTYNEQFF.

V is TRBV20-1 and J is TRBJ2-7; no reliable D call. This CDR3 has 11 amino acids. Germline lookup yields CDR1 DFQATT and CDR2 SNEGSKA (reference sequence). Between the trimmed V and J ends, which lost 5 bases and 1 base, there was a span of 6 bases. CDR3 sequence: CSAARSYEQYF. The CDR3 DNA is TGCAGTGCTGCTAGGTCCTACGAGCAGTACTTC.

There are many counts of this clonotype. The J gene is TRBJ2-2, the V gene TRBV30; tentative D call: TRBD2 (6 bases). This CDR3 is 14 amino acids long. CDR1 and CDR2 (germline): GTSNPN, SVGIG (reference sequence). V lost 3 bases and J 5 bases, leaving 13 bases between the germline ends. In DNA form, the CDR3 reads TGTGCCTGGAGGGAGGGCCCTCGTACCGGGGAGCTGTTTTTT. This translates into CAWREGPRTGELFF.

This chain joins TRBV9 and TRBJ2-5, with 9 nucleotides matching TRBD1. CDR3 length: 18 residues. Germline values: CDR1 SGDLS, CDR2 YYNGEE. Losses at the gene ends were 4 bases for V and 3 bases for J; bases not matched to a gene: 16. CDR3 loop: CASSPHGTGTTPEETQYF. CDR3 sequence (DNA): TGTGCCAGCAGCCCACACGGGACAGGGACTACTCCCGAAGAGACCCAGTACTTC. Full variable domain (missing parts from reference TRBV9 and TRBJ2-5): DSGVTQTPKHLITATGQRVTLRCSPRSGDLSVYWYQQSLDQGLQFLIQYYNGEERAKGNILERFSAQQFPDLHSELNLSSLELGDSALYFCASSPHGTGTTPEETQYFGPGTRLLVL.

This clonotype turned up a few times. J is TRBJ2-6 and V is TRBV29-1, with D unclear. Between the trimmed V and J ends, which lost 6 bases and 5 bases, there was a span of 14 bases. The CDR3 has 14 amino acids. Germline V gene sequence: CDR1 SQVTM, CDR2 ANQGSEA. The CDR3 DNA follows: TGCAGCGTGATCCCCCTGGGTCGGGCCAACGTCCTGACTTTC. As protein: CSVIPLGRANVLTF. Using reference TRBV29-1 and TRBJ2-6 for the parts outside the CDR3, the full variable domain is SAVISQKPSRDICQRGTSLTIQCQVDSQVTMMFWYRQQPGQSLTLIATANQGSEATYESGFVIDKFPISRPNLTFSTLTVSNMSPEDSSIYLCSVIPLGRANVLTFGAGSRLTVL.

The genes are TRBV27 and TRBJ2-1, with TRBD2 matching over 7 bases. V lost 6 bases, J lost 10 bases, and 12 bases stayed unmatched. The CDR3 loop spans 14 amino acids. From germline, CDR1 is MNHEY and CDR2 SMNVEV (reference sequence). CDR3 residues: CASRAGTSVYEQFF. In DNA, the CDR3 is TGTGCCAGCAGAGCGGGAACTAGCGTCTACGAGCAGTTCTTC.

This clonotype showed up just a few times. CDR3 bases: TGTGCCAGCAGTTGGGGACGGATATCACCCCTCCACTTT. Encoded protein: CASSWGRISPLHF. V is TRBV12-3 or TRBV12-4 and J is TRBJ1-6, with D possibly being TRBD1 (5 bases). This CDR3 contains 13 residues. Between the trimmed V and J ends, which lost 4 bases and 10 bases, there was a span of 11 bases.

Concerning this clonotype: A much bigger clone sits one base away, suggesting this may be a read error. The chain combines TRBV6-1 with TRBJ2-7; 7 bases line up with TRBD1. With V trimmed by 6 bases and J by 5 bases, 13 bases remained unmatched. CDR1 and CDR2 (germline): MNHNS, SASEGT. This CDR3 has 15 residues. Here the CDR3 DNA reads TGTGCCAGCAGCACCGGCGAGACAGGGAATAACGAGCAGTACTTC. Protein: CASSTGETGNNEQYF.

The rearrangement joins TRBV7-9 to TRBJ2-3; possible D gene TRBD2, 6 bases. In germline, CDR1 is SEHNR, CDR2 FQNEAQ (reference sequence). Deletions cut 7 bases from V and 5 bases from J, with 22 bases between. This CDR3 is 16 amino acids long. For the CDR3, the DNA is TGTGCCAGCACCCCCTCCTGGACCGGGAGCGGAGATACGCAGTATTTT. This encodes CASTPSWTGSGDTQYF.

This clonotype was seen ten or more times. This rearrangement joins TRBV20-1 to TRBJ1-2; D might be TRBD1 (5 bases). Between the trimmed V and J ends, which lost 2 bases and 3 bases, there was a span of 25 bases. CDR3 length equals 18 residues. From germline, CDR1 is DFQATT and CDR2 SNEGSKA (reference sequence). In DNA, the CDR3 is TGCAGTGCTAGATACCAAATTCCCGGGACGGGAGGGGACTATGGCTACACCTTC. This sequence encodes CSARYQIPGTGGDYGYTF.

This clonotype showed up just a few times. The chain has TRBV7-2 and TRBJ2-7; TRBD2 matches 7 bases. The V gene end was trimmed by 1 base and the J gene end by 4 bases; junction bases not matched to a gene: 4. Looked up from germline, CDR1 is SGHTA and CDR2 is FQGNSA. The CDR3 loop spans 14 amino acids. The CDR3 here is CASSLGGSKYEQYF. The CDR3 nucleotides read TGTGCCAGCAGCTTAGGCGGGAGCAAGTACGAGCAGTACTTC.

This clonotype was recorded many times. This chain connects TRBV28 to TRBJ1-2; no clear D. V lost 2 bases and J lost 1, with 5 bases in between. The CDR3 has 13 residues. The germline V gene has CDR1 MDHEN and CDR2 SYDVKM. The CDR3 region is CASSLRVNYGYTF. The CDR3 coding sequence is TGTGCCAGCAGTTTACGAGTTAACTATGGCTACACCTTC.

This clonotype was seen ten or more times. The chain combines TRBV30 with TRBJ2-3; 8 nucleotides agree with TRBD1. The CDR3 extends over 18 amino acids. The junction had 16 bases not matched to a gene; V was cut back by 5 bases and J by 0 bases. CDR1 is GTSNPN, CDR2 SVGIG, per germline (reference sequence). DNA for the CDR3: TGTGCCTGGTCGGGGACAGGACAACCCATAACTAGCACAGATACGCAGTATTTT. It encodes CAWSGTGQPITSTDTQYF.

This clonotype has ten or more counts. The V and J genes are TRBV27 and TRBJ2-7; TRBD1 is a possible D gene (6 bases). Trimming stripped 5 bases from V and 5 bases from J, with 13 bases between. CDR1 and CDR2 from the germline V gene are MNHEY and SMNVEV (reference sequence). This CDR3 is built from 13 residues. The CDR3 nucleotides read TGTGCCAGCAGTCTTGGACAGTGGAACGAGCAGTACTTC. Translated, it gives CASSLGQWNEQYF.

The chain couples TRBV20-1 to TRBJ2-2; maybe TRBD1 (7 bases). CDR1 is DFQATT, CDR2 SNEGSKA, per germline (reference sequence). Trimming pared 5 bases from V and 0 bases from J, leaving 19 bases between. This CDR3 comprises 17 residues. The CDR3 here is CSAAVRGTAANTGELFF. The CDR3 DNA reads TGCAGTGCTGCAGTACGGGGGACAGCCGCGAACACCGGGGAGCTGTTTTTT.

This clonotype was detected ten times or more. This sequence joins TRBV6-6 and TRBJ2-6; tentatively, D is TRBD2 (5 bases). CDR3 length equals 16 residues. The V and J ends lost 1 base and 0 bases respectively, with 7 bases between them. Germline CDR1 and CDR2: MNHNY and SVGAGI (reference sequence). CDR3 loop: CASSYFGDSGANVLTF. The CDR3 nucleotides are TGTGCCAGCAGTTACTTCGGGGACTCTGGGGCCAACGTCCTGACTTTC.

In this sample, this clonotype turned up many times. This sequence joins TRBV28 and TRBJ2-7; TRBD1 matches 9 bases. Germline V gives CDR1 MDHEN, CDR2 SYDVKM. This CDR3 has 14 residues. V was clipped by 3 bases and J by 6 bases; unmatched bases: 6. The CDR3 DNA is TGTGCCAGCAGTTTCCGGGACAGGGTGGGCGAGCAGTACTTC. It codes for CASSFRDRVGEQYF.

This clonotype has a count of ten or more. V usage is TRBV6-1 and J usage is TRBJ2-1, with TRBD1 matching 9 bases. The CDR3 is made up of 15 amino acids. The junction had 8 bases not matched to a gene; V was cut back by 6 bases and J by 5 bases. CDR1 and CDR2 from the germline V gene are MNHNS and SASEGT. The CDR3 DNA reads TGTGCCAGCAGCAATGGACAGGGGTTCAACAATGAGCAGTTCTTC. Translating it yields CASSNGQGFNNEQFF.

This clonotype came up many times. The chain joins TRBV6-5 to TRBJ1-2; no firm D call. V lost 6 bases, J lost 6 bases, and 14 bases lay in between. The CDR3 covers 13 residues. Germline V lookup: CDR1 MNHEY, CDR2 SVGAGI. The CDR3 protein is CASRLQSSDGYTF. The CDR3 DNA follows: TGTGCCAGCAGGCTACAGTCGAGCGATGGCTACACCTTC.

The chain couples TRBV6-1 to TRBJ2-1; tentatively, D is TRBD1 or TRBD2 (5 bases each). CDR3 length equals 13 residues. Germline lookup yields CDR1 MNHNS and CDR2 SASEGT. V lost 5 bases, J lost 10 bases, and 15 bases lay in between. Here the CDR3 DNA reads TGTGCCAGCAGTCTCGTCGGGGCCCCAGAGCAGTTCTTC. It codes for CASSLVGAPEQFF.

This clonotype was counted ten times or more. The chain carries TRBV7-8 and TRBJ1-2; D not resolved. Germline values: CDR1 SGHVS, CDR2 FQNEAQ. CDR3 length: 13 amino acids. Trimming took 1 base from V and 10 from J, leaving 13 bases between them. CDR3 in amino acids: CASSLVVGSAYTF. The CDR3 DNA sequence: TGTGCCAGCAGCTTAGTCGTTGGCAGCGCCTACACCTTC.

There are many counts of this clonotype. The chain employs TRBV5-1 and TRBJ2-5; D gene unclear. V lost 7 bases and J 2 bases, leaving 6 bases between the germline ends. The CDR3 length is 11 residues. The V gene's germline CDR1 is SGHRS and CDR2 YFSETQ. This CDR3 is CASGIQETQYF. The CDR3 nucleotides read TGCGCCAGCGGTATACAAGAGACCCAGTACTTC.

This clonotype was seen only a few times. This chain links TRBV27 with TRBJ1-2; no firm D call. Between the trimmed V and J ends, which lost 6 bases and 6 bases, there was a span of 11 bases. Germline lookup yields CDR1 MNHEY and CDR2 SMNVEV (reference sequence). The CDR3 sequence is 12 residues long. This chain's CDR3 is CASSHRGDGYTF. The DNA of the CDR3 is TGTGCCAGCAGCCATCGAGGTGATGGCTACACCTTC.

Turning to this clonotype: A much bigger clone sits one base away, suggesting this may be a read error. The rearrangement uses TRBV2 and TRBJ2-3, with D tentatively TRBD2 (5 bases). The germline CDR1 and CDR2 sequences are SNHLY and FYNNEI. The CDR3 has 15 residues. CDR3 protein: CASSEGGASIDTQYF. Written as DNA, the CDR3 is TGTGCCAGCAGTGAAGGGGGAGCAAGCATAGATACGCAGTATTTT.